This T cell receptor beta chain was documented in a study of CD8 T cells in ankylosing spondylitis. Study-level results: Previously reported in reactive arthritis synovial fluid and blood were some of the motif variants. It appeared that ankylosing spondylitis blood was characterized by a TCR beta motif of under ten highly homologous variants. Reportedly, disease-linked clones are significantly enriched in ankylosing spondylitis patients' matched synovial fluid.

CDR3 length equals 14 residues. Deletions cut 7 bases from V and 6 bases from J, with 17 bases between. The germline V gene has CDR1 MDHEN and CDR2 SYDVKM. A remark on this clonotype: Antigen specificity is unknown.

Scientists made TCR beta libraries using quantitative 5'-RACE with molecular barcodes. TCRdb ran MiXCR on the 5' RACE reads and lists one entry per CDR3 protein. The table includes about 420,000 distinct CDR3 sequences, 20% to 25% detected once. The V call is TRBV28, the J call TRBJ2-3, with D perhaps matching TRBD1 (5 bases). The TCR comes from a male donor with ankylosing spondylitis. Input material: blood, either unsorted or a sorted T cell fraction (not recorded which). CDR3 loop: CASTPTEQRDTQYF. CDR3 DNA: TGTGCCAGCACCCCGACAGAACAACGCGATACGCAGTATTTT.